These T cell receptor beta chains were read from a single sample in a study of OX40 agonist ivuxolimab in advanced cancers. Clones were sequenced by immunoSEQ multiplex PCR, and TCRdb holds only the in-frame ones, with some missing. The data show over 55,000 clones, about 79% seen once. This sample comprised CD4+ or CD8+ T cells sorted from blood, obtained in a trial of the OX40 agonist ivuxolimab. All receptors derive from an adult with an advanced solid tumor such as melanoma, head and neck, liver or kidney cancer. Each CDR3 is given with its conserved first and last residue. A D gene is named only where the DNA matches it firmly. Clone size is not always given. Where it is, it says once, few, many or a class for expanded clones.

CDR3 DNA: TGTGCCAGCAGTCGGGAGGGTGTCGTAGCCTACGAGCAGTACTTC
CDR3 protein: CASSREGVVAYEQYF
J gene: TRBJ2-7
clone size: .
V gene: TRBV6-1
D gene: TRBD2

CDR3 DNA: TGTGCCAGCAGTTTTGTACGGGTGGGCGGGGGCACTGAAGCTTTCTTT
CDR3 protein: CASSFVRVGGGTEAFF
J gene: TRBJ1-1
clone size: .
V gene: TRBV28
D gene: .

CDR3 DNA: TGTGCCAGCAGTTCGACAGGGGGCGCTTCCGGAAACACCATATATTTT
CDR3 protein: CASSSTGGASGNTIYF
J gene: TRBJ1-3
clone size: .
V gene: TRBV11-2
D gene: TRBD1

CDR3 DNA: TGTGCCAGCCGCGATGTAGCCGGCTACACCTTC
CDR3 protein: CASRDVAGYTF
J gene: TRBJ1-2
clone size: .
V gene: TRBV6-1
D gene: .

CDR3 DNA: TGTGCCAGCAGTCTACAGGTCGACCGACGCGAGCAGTACTTC
CDR3 protein: CASSLQVDRREQYF
J gene: TRBJ2-7
clone size: .
V gene: TRBV27
D gene: .

CDR3 DNA: TGTGCCAGTAGTATAGCAGGGAATAGGCCTGGAAACACCATATATTTT
CDR3 protein: CASSIAGNRPGNTIYF
J gene: TRBJ1-3
clone size: .
V gene: TRBV19
D gene: .

CDR3 DNA: TGTGCCAGCAGTGAATATACAACAGCACCTAATGAAAAACTGTTTTTT
CDR3 protein: CASSEYTTAPNEKLFF
J gene: TRBJ1-4
clone size: .
V gene: TRBV25-1
D gene: .

CDR3 DNA: TGTGCCAGCAGCTTAGCGCCGCGGGGTCGGGGAATGGATGAGCAGTTCTTC
CDR3 protein: CASSLAPRGRGMDEQFF
J gene: TRBJ2-1
clone size: .
V gene: TRBV11-3
D gene: .

CDR3 DNA: TGTGCCAGCAGCTTAGCGCTGGGTGTGAGGGGCTACACCTTC
CDR3 protein: CASSLALGVRGYTF
J gene: TRBJ1-2
clone size: .
V gene: TRBV7-2
D gene: .

CDR3 DNA: TGTGCCAGCAATTGGGTAAACACTGAAGCTTTCTTT
CDR3 protein: CASNWVNTEAFF
J gene: TRBJ1-1
clone size: .
V gene: TRBV11-2
D gene: .

CDR3 DNA: TGTGCCAGCAGTGAAGGAAGGGGAGTGACCTACGAGCAGTACTTC
CDR3 protein: CASSEGRGVTYEQYF
J gene: TRBJ2-7
clone size: .
V gene: TRBV6-1
D gene: .

CDR3 DNA: TGTGCCAGCAGTTTGGGGACAGTTATGCAGGAAAAACTGTTTTTT
CDR3 protein: CASSLGTVMQEKLFF
J gene: TRBJ1-4
clone size: .
V gene: TRBV5-8
D gene: TRBD1

CDR3 DNA: TGCGCCAGCAGCGGACTCGGTGGGAATGAGCAGTTCTTC
CDR3 protein: CASSGLGGNEQFF
J gene: TRBJ2-1
clone size: .
V gene: TRBV5-1
D gene: .

CDR3 DNA: TGTGCCAGCAGTTTAATGTCAGGGGGCGGCCAGCCCCAGCATTTT
CDR3 protein: CASSLMSGGGQPQHF
J gene: TRBJ1-5
clone size: .
V gene: TRBV27
D gene: TRBD1

CDR3 DNA: TGTGCCAGCAGCACCGACAGGGCGCGGGGCTATGGCTACACCTTC
CDR3 protein: CASSTDRARGYGYTF
J gene: TRBJ1-2
clone size: once
V gene: TRBV7-2
D gene: TRBD1

CDR3 DNA: TGTGCCAGCAACCGGGACCAGCTTTTCTGGGAGCTGTTTTTT
CDR3 protein: CASNRDQLFWELFF
J gene: TRBJ2-2
clone size: .
V gene: TRBV6-1
D gene: .

CDR3 DNA: TGTGCCAGCTCACCTGAGCGGGGGGGATACAATGAGCAGTTCTTC
CDR3 protein: CASSPERGGYNEQFF
J gene: TRBJ2-1
clone size: .
V gene: TRBV18
D gene: TRBD2

CDR3 DNA: TGTGCCAGCAGCCAAGACTATAAGTCTGGCTACACCTTC
CDR3 protein: CASSQDYKSGYTF
J gene: TRBJ1-2
clone size: .
V gene: TRBV4-2
D gene: .

CDR3 DNA: TGCGCCAGCAGCTTGGGAGGTACAGTGAGCTCTGGAAACACCATATATTTT
CDR3 protein: CASSLGGTVSSGNTIYF
J gene: TRBJ1-3
clone size: once
V gene: TRBV5-1
D gene: .

CDR3 DNA: TGTGCCAGCAGCTTATACTTAGATAGCAATCAGCCCCAGCATTTT
CDR3 protein: CASSLYLDSNQPQHF
J gene: TRBJ1-5
clone size: .
V gene: TRBV7-2
D gene: .

CDR3 DNA: TGTGCCAGCAGTTTATTAAGTAGCGGGGGGCAAGAGACCCAGTACTTC
CDR3 protein: CASSLLSSGGQETQYF
J gene: TRBJ2-5
clone size: .
V gene: TRBV27
D gene: TRBD2

CDR3 DNA: TGTGCCAGCAGTTCACAGGGGGCTGAAAAACTGTTTTTT
CDR3 protein: CASSSQGAEKLFF
J gene: TRBJ1-4
clone size: once
V gene: TRBV7-2
D gene: TRBD1

CDR3 DNA: TGTGCCAGCAGTTGGGGGGGCCCGACCCAGTACTTC
CDR3 protein: CASSWGGPTQYF
J gene: TRBJ2-5
clone size: .
V gene: TRBV6-6
D gene: .

CDR3 DNA: TGTGCCAGCAGTCCCGAGGGGGGGAGGAGTGAAAAACTGTTTTTT
CDR3 protein: CASSPEGGRSEKLFF
J gene: TRBJ1-4
clone size: .
V gene: TRBV6-6
D gene: .

CDR3 DNA: TGTGCCAGCAGTGAAGGACAGGGGATGGGCTACGAGCAGTACTTC
CDR3 protein: CASSEGQGMGYEQYF
J gene: TRBJ2-7
clone size: once
V gene: TRBV6-1
D gene: TRBD1

CDR3 DNA: TGCGCCAGCAGCCAAGCTCCGGGACAGCCTGAAAAACTGTTTTTT
CDR3 protein: CASSQAPGQPEKLFF
J gene: TRBJ1-4
clone size: .
V gene: TRBV4-1
D gene: TRBD1

CDR3 DNA: TGTGCCAGTAGTATTCTCCCGGGACAGGGAAACAATGAGCAGTTCTTC
CDR3 protein: CASSILPGQGNNEQFF
J gene: TRBJ2-1
clone size: .
V gene: TRBV19
D gene: TRBD1

CDR3 DNA: TGTGCCAGCAGCCGAGACAGAAACTATGGCTACACCTTC
CDR3 protein: CASSRDRNYGYTF
J gene: TRBJ1-2
clone size: few
V gene: TRBV7-3
D gene: .

CDR3 DNA: TGTGCCAGCAGCCCGGCCCCGGACAGGACAAACACTGAAGCTTTCTTT
CDR3 protein: CASSPAPDRTNTEAFF
J gene: TRBJ1-1
clone size: once
V gene: TRBV9
D gene: TRBD1

CDR3 DNA: TGTGCCAGCAGTGAAGGTGTTAGCGGGGGAAACAGAGAGACCCAGTACTTC
CDR3 protein: CASSEGVSGGNRETQYF
J gene: TRBJ2-5
clone size: .
V gene: TRBV6-1
D gene: TRBD2

CDR3 DNA: TGTGCCAGTAGCTCCGGGACTCTCAGCTCCTACGAGCAGTACTTC
CDR3 protein: CASSSGTLSSYEQYF
J gene: TRBJ2-7
clone size: .
V gene: TRBV19
D gene: .

CDR3 DNA: TGTGCCAGTAGTTCAAAAGGGGGGTTCTCTGGAAACACCATATATTTT
CDR3 protein: CASSSKGGFSGNTIYF
J gene: TRBJ1-3
clone size: .
V gene: TRBV19
D gene: .

CDR3 DNA: TGTGCCAGTAGCTCTCTTATGGGTACGCAGTATTTT
CDR3 protein: CASSSLMGTQYF
J gene: TRBJ2-3
clone size: .
V gene: TRBV19
D gene: .

CDR3 DNA: TGTGCCAGCAGCTTCCGGGGAGAGCAGTACTTC
CDR3 protein: CASSFRGEQYF
J gene: TRBJ2-7
clone size: .
V gene: TRBV7-9
D gene: .

CDR3 DNA: TGTGCCAGCAGCTTAGAGGGACAGGGGTCTAGAGGCTACACCTTC
CDR3 protein: CASSLEGQGSRGYTF
J gene: TRBJ1-2
clone size: few
V gene: TRBV7-2
D gene: TRBD1

CDR3 DNA: TGTGCCAGCAGTTTAACAAGGGGGGGCGGCGAGCAGTACTTC
CDR3 protein: CASSLTRGGGEQYF
J gene: TRBJ2-7
clone size: .
V gene: TRBV27
D gene: .

CDR3 DNA: TGTGCCAGCAGTGTGGAACCCCCAGGGTCATTAACTAATGAAAAACTGTTTTTT
CDR3 protein: CASSVEPPGSLTNEKLFF
J gene: TRBJ1-4
clone size: .
V gene: TRBV6-1
D gene: .

CDR3 DNA: TGTGCCAGCAGCCGGAAGACAGGGCTTCCAACGGAGCAGTACTTC
CDR3 protein: CASSRKTGLPTEQYF
J gene: TRBJ2-7
clone size: .
V gene: TRBV7-2
D gene: TRBD1

CDR3 DNA: TGTGCCAGCAGTGGTGACTTCTCTGGAAACACCATATATTTT
CDR3 protein: CASSGDFSGNTIYF
J gene: TRBJ1-3
clone size: .
V gene: TRBV25-1
D gene: .

CDR3 DNA: TGTGCCATCAGTGTGGGCGATGGCTACACCTTC
CDR3 protein: CAISVGDGYTF
J gene: TRBJ1-2
clone size: .
V gene: TRBV10-3
D gene: .

CDR3 DNA: TGTGCCAGCAGCCAAGCGGGGGTTGCCTACAATGAGCAGTTCTTC
CDR3 protein: CASSQAGVAYNEQFF
J gene: TRBJ2-1
clone size: once
V gene: TRBV7-2
D gene: TRBD2

CDR3 DNA: TGCGCCAGCAGCTTGGAGGGACACCCAGCCAAAAACATTCAGTACTTC
CDR3 protein: CASSLEGHPAKNIQYF
J gene: TRBJ2-4
clone size: .
V gene: TRBV5-1
D gene: .

CDR3 DNA: TGTGCCAGCAGGGCGAGGGCAGACGCCGATGAAAAACTGTTTTTT
CDR3 protein: CASRARADADEKLFF
J gene: TRBJ1-4
clone size: .
V gene: TRBV6-5
D gene: .

CDR3 DNA: TGTGCCAGCAGGGGGTCGACCGTTAGCTCTGGGGCCAACGTCCTGACTTTC
CDR3 protein: CASRGSTVSSGANVLTF
J gene: TRBJ2-6
clone size: .
V gene: TRBV2
D gene: .

CDR3 DNA: TGTGCCAGCTCACCACCTAGCGACAGTGGGAACACCATATATTTT
CDR3 protein: CASSPPSDSGNTIYF
J gene: TRBJ1-3
clone size: .
V gene: TRBV18
D gene: .

CDR3 DNA: TGTGCCAGCAGCTTACTGGGCACCGGGGAGCTGTTTTTT
CDR3 protein: CASSLLGTGELFF
J gene: TRBJ2-2
clone size: .
V gene: TRBV7-3
D gene: .

CDR3 DNA: TGTGCCAGCAGCTTAGGTGGACAGCCCGAGCAGTACTTC
CDR3 protein: CASSLGGQPEQYF
J gene: TRBJ2-7
clone size: .
V gene: TRBV7-8
D gene: .